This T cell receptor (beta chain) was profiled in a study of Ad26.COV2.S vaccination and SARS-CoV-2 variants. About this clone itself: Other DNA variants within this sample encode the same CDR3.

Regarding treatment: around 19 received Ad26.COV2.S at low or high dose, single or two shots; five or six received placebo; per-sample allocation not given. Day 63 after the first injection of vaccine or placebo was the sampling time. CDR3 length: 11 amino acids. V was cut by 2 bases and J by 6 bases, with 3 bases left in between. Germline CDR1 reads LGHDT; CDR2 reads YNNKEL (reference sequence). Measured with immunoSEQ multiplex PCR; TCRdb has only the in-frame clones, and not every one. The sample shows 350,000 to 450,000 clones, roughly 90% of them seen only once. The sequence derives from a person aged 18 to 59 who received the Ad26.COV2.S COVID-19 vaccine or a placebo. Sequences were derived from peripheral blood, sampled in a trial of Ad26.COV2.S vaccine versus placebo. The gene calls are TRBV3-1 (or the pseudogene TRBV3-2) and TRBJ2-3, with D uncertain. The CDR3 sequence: CASSQTDTQYF. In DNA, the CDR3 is TGTGCCAGCAGCCAAACCGATACGCAGTATTTT.